This is a list of T cell receptor beta chains from one sample in a study of cytomegalovirus exposure and HLA in healthy donors. Clones were sequenced by immunoSEQ multiplex PCR, and TCRdb holds only the in-frame ones, with some missing. The sample has 110,000 to 150,000 clones; almost 80% are singletons. The sequencing input was PBMCs. These receptor sequences come from a woman aged 30 to 39 in good health and CMV-seronegative. The CDR3 runs from the conserved cysteine through the conserved F or W.

cdr3_aa j_call v_call
CASSEGTGLYGYTF TRBJ1-2 TRBV6-1
CASSPQGRGSPLHF TRBJ1-6 TRBV7-9
CASSPILQTGNTEAFF TRBJ1-1 TRBV18
CASSFDKNTEAFF TRBJ1-1 TRBV7-9
CASSQLGGGNEKLFF TRBJ1-4 TRBV4-1
CASSPRGLDGSPLHF TRBJ1-6 TRBV18
CASSLRATSTGELFF TRBJ2-2 TRBV7-7
CASSLVEQTYEQYF TRBJ2-7 TRBV7-8
CASSSTGGELDEQYF TRBJ2-7 TRBV2
CASRRTQTNTGELFF TRBJ2-2 TRBV6-5
CASRTTGEDYEQYF TRBJ2-7 TRBV6-5
CASSLEQGGSGNNQPQHF TRBJ1-5 TRBV5-5
CASSLQGLGTEAFF TRBJ1-1 TRBV6-5
CASSADPGLAVYEQYF TRBJ2-7 TRBV9
CASSPTGEDGYTF TRBJ1-2 TRBV19
CASSPAQGAFEAFF TRBJ1-1 TRBV4-3
CASSLEPSGANVLTF TRBJ2-6 TRBV27
CASSFGQTNTEAFF TRBJ1-1 TRBV27
CASSPSREPRLFF TRBJ1-4 TRBV9
CASRDSGQAYGYTF TRBJ1-2 TRBV6-5
CASSTSSGGTDTQYF TRBJ2-3 TRBV7-8
CASSLEAGNSYEQYF TRBJ2-7 TRBV7-9
CASSLVSGAVNTEAFF TRBJ1-1 TRBV11-2
CASAWRGQGFGTDTQYF TRBJ2-3 TRBV7-9
CASRDSKRPQAFF TRBJ1-1 TRBV21-1
CASSQDGQGYTIYF TRBJ1-3 TRBV4-3
CASSPTTGSLPYGYTF TRBJ1-2 TRBV5-1
CASSDREGGRVVQFF TRBJ2-1 TRBV2
CASSVTTPTDTQYF TRBJ2-3 TRBV2
CASSNGQLSRAEAFF TRBJ1-1 TRBV5-4
CSAPDRGEAFF TRBJ1-1 TRBV20-1
CASSQLTGGNTEAFF TRBJ1-1 TRBV4-3
CASSETGQSYGYTF TRBJ1-2 TRBV2
CASSLVGGGANEQYF TRBJ2-7 TRBV11-2
CASSIVGTANTEAFF TRBJ1-1 TRBV19
CASSVGLASYNEQFF TRBJ2-1 TRBV9
CASSPVAFAGANVLTF TRBJ2-6 TRBV7-6
CASSARQGSSEAFF TRBJ1-1 TRBV9
CASGLSLAGGGETQYF TRBJ2-5 TRBV12-5
CASSPGGGNYGYTF TRBJ1-2 TRBV5-1
CASSSQGGNTEAFF TRBJ1-1 TRBV7-2
CASSLVPRDTQYF TRBJ2-3 TRBV11-1
CASSRTGNTIYF TRBJ1-3 TRBV6-6
CSVDTTDNEQFF TRBJ2-1 TRBV29-1
CASRPDSYSGNTIYF TRBJ1-3 TRBV10-2
CASSSGTTSTDTQYF TRBJ2-3 TRBV7-9
CASSLGARGYSNYGYTF TRBJ1-2 TRBV7-2
CASSPLRGGGYTF TRBJ1-2 TRBV18
CASSKIRTDNGYTF TRBJ1-2 TRBV21-1
CASSPRVGGGYYGYTF TRBJ1-2 TRBV9
CASSTGTSPLIF TRBJ2-1 TRBV19
CASSLSGEGPYEQYF TRBJ2-7 TRBV27